The next 4 T cell receptor beta chains were all read from a single sample in a study of blood T cells in healthy people across ages. Primers used in a second PCR of roughly 6 to 11 cycles were a sample-barcoded 5' primer and a J-beta primer mix. TCRdb passed the 5' RACE reads through MiXCR, listing each CDR3 protein once. Here the sample spans roughly 680,000 distinct CDR3 sequences, 20% to 25% being singletons. Sequenced material: blood. The receptors derive from a man aged 70 or older in good health.

V is TRBV4-1 and J is TRBJ1-6, with D possibly TRBD1 on 5 matching bases. The germline gives CDR1 MGHRA, CDR2 YSYEKL. V was cut by 4 bases and J by 5 bases, with 24 bases left in between. This CDR3 region has 19 residues. CDR3 nucleotide sequence: TGCGCCAGCAGCCGGCCTTGGGACCGCAATAGGGGAAATAATTCACCCCTCCACTTT. Amino acid sequence: CASSRPWDRNRGNNSPLHF.

V is TRBV4-3 and J is TRBJ2-5; D is uncertain. Looked up from germline, CDR1 is LGHNA and CDR2 is YSLEER. The V end lost 0 bases, the J end lost 4 bases, and 15 bases lay between the germline ends. The CDR3 is 16 residues long. DNA of the CDR3: TGCGCCAGCAGCCAAGACTCACTACCTATCGGAGAGACCCAGTACTTC. This sequence encodes CASSQDSLPIGETQYF.

The rearrangement links TRBV11-2 to TRBJ2-3, with TRBD2 matching over 11 bases. Losses at the gene ends were 5 bases for V and 3 bases for J; bases not matched to a gene: 1. Per germline, CDR1 SGHAT and CDR2 FQNNGV. The CDR3 length is 14 residues. CDR3 in DNA: TGTGCCAGCAGCGTAGCGGGAGGGACAGATACGCAGTATTTT. Its protein is CASSVAGGTDTQYF.

This clonotype was picked up a small number of times. The rearrangement uses TRBV24-1 and TRBJ1-1, with D unclear. Germline V CDR1 and CDR2: KGHDR, SFDVKD. The V end was cut by 0 bases, the J end by 3 bases, with 19 bases between. This CDR3 spans 18 amino acids. The CDR3 DNA follows: TGTGCCACCAGTGATTTGCCCGTGAACGTTAGGGCTTACACTGAAGCTTTCTTT. Its translation: CATSDLPVNVRAYTEAFF.